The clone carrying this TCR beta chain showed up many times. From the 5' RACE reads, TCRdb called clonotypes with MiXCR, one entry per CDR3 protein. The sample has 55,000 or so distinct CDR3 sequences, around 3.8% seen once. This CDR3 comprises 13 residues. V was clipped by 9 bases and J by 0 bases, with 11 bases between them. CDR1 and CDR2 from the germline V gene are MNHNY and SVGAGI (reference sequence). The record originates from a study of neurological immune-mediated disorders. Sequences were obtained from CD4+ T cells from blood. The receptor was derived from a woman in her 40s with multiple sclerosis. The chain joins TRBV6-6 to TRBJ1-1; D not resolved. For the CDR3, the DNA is TGTGCCAGTTCCGACACAATGAACACTGAAGCTTTCTTT. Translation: CASSDTMNTEAFF.